These T cell receptor beta chains were read from a single sample in a study of identical twins. A single record per CDR3 protein comes from TCRdb applying MiXCR to the 5' RACE reads. The sample shows about 690,000 distinct CDR3 sequences, less than 7% of them seen only once. The sequenced material came from naive T cells sorted from blood. The receptor set was obtained from a young man in good health. The CDR3 runs from the conserved cysteine through the conserved F or W. The D gene is left open where the match is weak. Not every row has a clone size; where given, it reads once, few, many or a size class.

CDR3nt	CDR3aa	v_gene	j_gene	d_gene	abundance
TGTGCCAGCAGTTTGGCGGAGGCCCACGAGCAGTACTTC	CASSLAEAHEQYF	TRBV12-3/TRBV12-4	TRBJ2-7	NA	many
TGTGCCAGCAGACAAAACCCAAATGAGCAGTTCTTC	CASRQNPNEQFF	TRBV6-6	TRBJ2-1	NA	NA
TGTGCCAGCAGCCAGTTAGGACAGTCTTCCGATGAGCAGTTCTTC	CASSQLGQSSDEQFF	TRBV3-1	TRBJ2-1	NA	many
TGTGCCAGCACCGCTGAGGGAGGTCGGGGCTACACCTTC	CASTAEGGRGYTF	TRBV9	TRBJ1-2	NA	many
TGTGCCAGCAGCTTCTCCCGGGGCGGCGCAGATACGCAGTATTTT	CASSFSRGGADTQYF	TRBV7-2	TRBJ2-3	NA	many
TGTGCCAGCAGTGAGCTAGGACAGGGGAACGAGCAGTACTTC	CASSELGQGNEQYF	TRBV25-1	TRBJ2-7	TRBD1	many
TGTGCCTTGAATGGCTACACCTTC	CALNGYTF	TRBV30	TRBJ1-2	NA	many
TGTGCCAGCAGCCCGGTGGGTAGCGGGAGGTGGAATGAGCAGTTCTTC	CASSPVGSGRWNEQFF	TRBV7-9	TRBJ2-1	TRBD2	NA
TGTGCCAGCGGGACCCCAGGGGGGAACTATGGCTACACCTTC	CASGTPGGNYGYTF	TRBV7-9	TRBJ1-2	TRBD1	NA
TGTGCCAGCACCCATTGGCAGAGCAATCAGCCCCAGCATTTT	CASTHWQSNQPQHF	TRBV12-3/TRBV12-4	TRBJ1-5	NA	NA
TGCGCCAGCAGCCCGGGACTAGCGGGAGTAGACGAGCAGTACTTC	CASSPGLAGVDEQYF	TRBV5-1	TRBJ2-7	TRBD2	many
TGTGCCAGCTCGCGGACACCTACCTACGAGCAGTACTTC	CASSRTPTYEQYF	TRBV18	TRBJ2-7	NA	NA
TGCAGCGTCGCTCGGACCGACTATGGCTACACCTTC	CSVARTDYGYTF	TRBV29-1	TRBJ1-2	NA	few
TGCGCCACCTCGGATCTAGCGGGAGGTGAGACCCAGTACTTC	CATSDLAGGETQYF	TRBV5-1	TRBJ2-5	TRBD2	few
TGCAGTGCTAGAGATTCCATTCATTTCAGGGAGCGGGAGGCACAGCCTAGCACAGATACGCAGTATTTT	CSARDSIHFREREAQPSTDTQYF	TRBV20-1	TRBJ2-3	TRBD2	NA
TGTGCCAGCGACAAGGGGGGACAGGGAACGATTTACGAGCAGTACTTC	CASDKGGQGTIYEQYF	TRBV9	TRBJ2-7	TRBD1	few
TGTGCCAGCAGCCCTACCCTTTCTGTCGAGCAGTACTTC	CASSPTLSVEQYF	TRBV14	TRBJ2-7	NA	NA
TGCAGTGCTATTAAGCGGGAGACCTACGAGCAGTACTTC	CSAIKRETYEQYF	TRBV20-1	TRBJ2-7	TRBD2	NA
TGTGCCAGCAGTGCGACGACTAGCTACGAGCAGTACTTC	CASSATTSYEQYF	TRBV2	TRBJ2-7	NA	many
TGTGCCATCAGGATGGGGGACAGTTGGAATCAGCCCCAGCATTTT	CAIRMGDSWNQPQHF	TRBV10-3	TRBJ1-5	TRBD1	once
TGCAGTGCCCCATCCCAGGAGCGGGACCACAATGAGCAGTTCTTC	CSAPSQERDHNEQFF	TRBV20-1	TRBJ2-1	TRBD2	few
TGCGCCAGCAGCTTGGCCCCTAGCGGGAGGTCGGCAGATACGCAGTATTTT	CASSLAPSGRSADTQYF	TRBV5-1	TRBJ2-3	TRBD2	NA
TGTGCCAGCAACAAACGGGCTAGCGGCGGGGGCTACGAGCAGTACTTC	CASNKRASGGGYEQYF	TRBV6-2/TRBV6-3	TRBJ2-7	TRBD2	few
TGTGCCACCAGCAGAGCCGGGGTGAGGAATGGCTACACCTTC	CATSRAGVRNGYTF	TRBV15	TRBJ1-2	NA	few
TGTGCCAGCAGCTTAGCCCCGGGACAGGGGGTCTATGAGCAGTTCTTC	CASSLAPGQGVYEQFF	TRBV7-2	TRBJ2-1	TRBD1	NA
TGTGCCAGCAGCTTATTTCGTACGGGTCGTGGGGGGAGTTCCTACAATGAGCAGTTCTTC	CASSLFRTGRGGSSYNEQFF	TRBV11-2	TRBJ2-1	NA	many
TGTGCCAGCACCCCTCAGAGGACAGGGTCTGGAAACACCATATATTTT	CASTPQRTGSGNTIYF	TRBV21-1	TRBJ1-3	NA	few
TGCGCCAGCAGACAGACCAACACCGGGGAGCTGTTTTTT	CASRQTNTGELFF	TRBV5-1	TRBJ2-2	NA	many
TGCAGTGCCCCTAGCGGGAGGGTTTTCTCCTACAATGAGCAGTTCTTC	CSAPSGRVFSYNEQFF	TRBV20-1	TRBJ2-1	TRBD2	many
TGTGCCAGCAGCCCATTACGCCAACGCAATGAGCAGTTCTTC	CASSPLRQRNEQFF	TRBV11-2	TRBJ2-1	NA	NA
TGTGCCAGCAGTTTAAACAGGGAGGACTACGAGCAGTACTTC	CASSLNREDYEQYF	TRBV27	TRBJ2-7	NA	few
TGCAGCGTCCTTCTACCTATCACAGATACGCAGTATTTT	CSVLLPITDTQYF	TRBV29-1	TRBJ2-3	NA	NA
TGTGCCAGCAGTCCATATTCCCCTAGCGGCTCCTACGAGCAGTACTTC	CASSPYSPSGSYEQYF	TRBV12-3/TRBV12-4	TRBJ2-7	TRBD2	few
TGTGCCAGCAGCTTAAACTCTCCAGACATCGGGGAGCTGTTTTTT	CASSLNSPDIGELFF	TRBV7-9	TRBJ2-2	NA	NA
TGCAGCGTTGACCACGGGACTAGCGGGGGAAATGAGCAGTTCTTC	CSVDHGTSGGNEQFF	TRBV29-1	TRBJ2-1	TRBD2	NA
TGTGCCACCAGCACCTGGGACAGGGAAGAGACCCAGTACTTC	CATSTWDREETQYF	TRBV15	TRBJ2-5	TRBD1	few
TGCAGCGTTTTGTCCGGTGGGGAGCTGTTTTTT	CSVLSGGELFF	TRBV29-1	TRBJ2-2	NA	few
TGTGCCAGCAGCCGACAGTTGGGATCTGGAAACACCATATATTTT	CASSRQLGSGNTIYF	TRBV3-1	TRBJ1-3	NA	NA
TGCACCAACCCGGTGCCCCCTTCCTCCCACGAGCAGTACTTC	CTNPVPPSSHEQYF	TRBV1	TRBJ2-7	NA	NA
TGTGCCAGCAGCTCAGAGGGACGGTTCTTCTACGAGCAGTACTTC	CASSSEGRFFYEQYF	TRBV7-9	TRBJ2-7	NA	few
TGTGCCAGCAGCCGACAGGACCGGGACAGGGAAGCTAACTATGGCTACACCTTC	CASSRQDRDREANYGYTF	TRBV11-1	TRBJ1-2	TRBD1	many
TGTGCCATCAGTGAGTCGGGTGCTGGGGCCAACGTCCTGACTTTC	CAISESGAGANVLTF	TRBV10-3	TRBJ2-6	NA	many
TGTGCCAGCAGCCCTTACCCGGGACAGGGTGAAGAGACCCAGTACTTC	CASSPYPGQGEETQYF	TRBV7-7	TRBJ2-5	TRBD1	many
TGTGCCAGCAGCCAATTTATCGACAGGTCCTACGAGCAGTACTTC	CASSQFIDRSYEQYF	TRBV14	TRBJ2-7	NA	NA
TGTGCCAGCAGCCAAGATATGGGGAATGAGCAGTTCTTC	CASSQDMGNEQFF	TRBV3-1	TRBJ2-1	NA	few
TGTGCCACCAGCGGGACCGTTGCCTACAATGAGCAGTTCTTC	CATSGTVAYNEQFF	TRBV15	TRBJ2-1	NA	many
TGTGCCTGGGGACGGCTAGCGGGAGGCTCCAGCTCCTACAATGAGCAGTTCTTC	CAWGRLAGGSSSYNEQFF	TRBV30	TRBJ2-1	TRBD2	few